This is a list of T cell receptor beta chains from one sample in a study of Graves' ophthalmopathy and Graves' hyperthyroidism. MiXCR was run by TCRdb on the multiplex PCR reads, yielding one entry per CDR3 protein. The profile covers hundreds of thousands of distinct CDR3 sequences, with under 25% appearing a single time and approximately 39% taken by the ten largest. Material for sequencing was peripheral blood. All receptors derive from a woman aged 50 to 60 with Graves' ophthalmopathy. The CDR3 runs from the conserved cysteine through the conserved F or W. The D gene is left open where the match is weak. Size is stated for part of the rows, as once, few or many counts, or as a class when the clone is expanded.

CDR3aa	CDR3nt	v_gene	j_gene	abundance	d_gene
CASSLPLAGGAATQYF	TGTGCCAGCAGCCTCCCGTTAGCGGGGGGGGCGGCCACCCAGTACTTC	TRBV5-4	TRBJ2-5	many	TRBD2
CASSGRQGKRETQYF	TGTGCCAGCAGCGGGAGACAGGGGAAAAGGGAGACCCAGTACTTC	TRBV12-3/TRBV12-4	TRBJ2-5	-	TRBD1
CATSAWEGPYEQYF	TGTGCCACCAGTGCGTGGGAGGGCCCCTACGAGCAGTACTTC	TRBV24-1	TRBJ2-7	many	TRBD2
CASSSYMFAGELFF	TGCGCCAGCAGCTCCTACATGTTTGCCGGGGAGCTGTTTTTT	TRBV5-1	TRBJ2-2	few	-
CASRDYTEAFF	TGTGCCAGCAGGGATTACACTGAAGCTTTCTTT	TRBV6-1	TRBJ1-1	-	-
CATSRVGNGTGELFF	TGTGCCACCAGCAGAGTAGGAAACGGGACCGGGGAGCTGTTTTTT	TRBV15	TRBJ2-2	-	-
CASATSTGISYEQYF	TGTGCTAGTGCCACTTCGACGGGGATCTCCTACGAGCAGTACTTC	TRBV12-5	TRBJ2-7	many	-
CASRPHGQETQYF	TGTGCCAGCAGGCCCCACGGACAAGAGACCCAGTACTTC	TRBV28	TRBJ2-5	-	-
CASRSQELEQYF	TGCGCCAGCAGATCCCAGGAGCTAGAGCAGTACTTC	TRBV5-1	TRBJ2-7	many	-
CSARDLAGGKNIQYF	TGCAGTGCTAGAGATCTCGCGGGGGGCAAAAACATTCAGTACTTC	TRBV20-1	TRBJ2-4	many	TRBD2
CASSLEVGSYEQYF	TGTGCCAGCAGCTTGGAGGTGGGCTCCTACGAGCAGTACTTC	TRBV5-4	TRBJ2-7	many	-
CASSSPGWSSYEQYF	TGTGCCAGCAGCTCCCCTGGGTGGAGCTCCTACGAGCAGTACTTC	TRBV5-5	TRBJ2-7	many	-
CASSDSGLAGAEQYF	TGTGCCAGCAGTGACTCAGGGCTAGCGGGAGCAGAGCAGTACTTC	TRBV28	TRBJ2-7	-	TRBD2
CASSQLAGGPSEQYF	TGTGCCAGCAGCCAACTAGCGGGAGGGCCTAGCGAGCAGTACTTC	TRBV7-8	TRBJ2-7	many	TRBD2
CASSSLRTPSSYEQYF	TGCGCCAGCAGCTCGTTGAGGACACCTTCATCCTACGAGCAGTACTTC	TRBV5-1	TRBJ2-7	-	-
CASSLGPGQDYGYTF	TGTGCCAGCAGCTTAGGACCGGGACAGGACTATGGCTACACCTTC	TRBV7-9	TRBJ1-2	many	TRBD1
CASSRLEETQYF	TGTGCCAGCTCACGGCTAGAAGAGACCCAGTACTTC	TRBV18	TRBJ2-5	many	-
CSARARTGWDTIYF	TGCAGTGCTAGAGCCAGGACAGGCTGGGACACCATATATTTT	TRBV20-1	TRBJ1-3	many	TRBD1
CSALLTRGAHGEQYF	TGCAGTGCCCTTCTCACTAGAGGGGCCCACGGCGAGCAGTACTTC	TRBV20-1	TRBJ2-7	many	-
CASAKGAATEAFF	TGTGCCTCGGCGAAGGGTGCCGCCACTGAAGCTTTCTTT	TRBV30	TRBJ1-1	many	-
CASTGSGGGETQYF	TGTGCCAGCACGGGTAGCGGAGGGGGAGAGACCCAGTACTTC	TRBV2	TRBJ2-5	many	-
CASSPPTRETQYF	TGTGCCAGCAGTCCCCCGACTAGAGAGACCCAGTACTTC	TRBV27	TRBJ2-5	-	-
CASSRLEWEQYF	TGCGCCAGCAGTAGACTAGAATGGGAGCAGTACTTC	TRBV6-1	TRBJ2-7	many	-
CASSGPGTGGYTF	TGTGCCAGCAGCGGACCCGGGACAGGAGGGTACACCTTC	TRBV9	TRBJ1-2	few	TRBD1
CASSLPETGSAGANVLTF	TGTGCCAGCAGCTTACCCGAGACAGGGTCCGCTGGGGCCAACGTCCTGACTTTC	TRBV11-1	TRBJ2-6	few	TRBD1
CASSDQGAGNQPQHF	TGTGCCAGCAGTGACCAGGGGGCTGGCAATCAGCCCCAGCATTTT	TRBV6-1	TRBJ1-5	many	TRBD1
CASAETSGRDQETQYF	TGTGCTAGTGCCGAAACTAGCGGGAGGGACCAAGAGACCCAGTACTTC	TRBV12-5	TRBJ2-5	many	TRBD2
CASTATGVSYEQYF	TGTGCCAGCACAGCCACAGGGGTGTCCTACGAGCAGTACTTC	TRBV6-1	TRBJ2-7	many	TRBD1
CASSWAPSSEAFF	TGTGCCAGCAGTTGGGCACCCTCTTCCGAAGCTTTCTTT	TRBV12-3/TRBV12-4	TRBJ1-1	-	-
CASSLGGNRGSYEQYF	TGCGCCAGCAGCTTAGGTGGTAACCGGGGCTCCTACGAGCAGTACTTC	TRBV5-1	TRBJ2-7	many	-
CASSRAQGGHTEAFF	TGTGCCAGCAGTCGAGCACAGGGGGGCCACACTGAAGCTTTCTTT	TRBV28	TRBJ1-1	many	TRBD1
CASSLEAVYSYGYTF	TGTGCCAGCAGCTTAGAGGCGGTTTACTCCTATGGCTACACCTTC	TRBV11-2	TRBJ1-2	few	-
CASRTGVGSIQYF	TGTGCCAGCAGGACAGGGGTAGGCAGCATTCAGTACTTC	TRBV28	TRBJ2-4	few	TRBD1
CASSGRDRGGRNTEAFF	TGTGCCAGCAGTGGTCGGGACAGGGGGGGCCGGAACACTGAAGCTTTCTTT	TRBV6-1	TRBJ1-1	many	TRBD1
CASSEFGGASPLHF	TGTGCCAGCAGTGAATTTGGGGGGGCGTCACCCCTCCACTTT	TRBV25-1	TRBJ1-6	-	-
CASSLGSGSAGELFF	TGTGCCAGCAGCTTAGGTAGCGGGAGCGCCGGGGAGCTGTTTTTT	TRBV11-2	TRBJ2-2	-	TRBD2
CASRRWDREAFF	TGTGCCAGCAGACGATGGGACAGAGAAGCTTTCTTT	TRBV12-3/TRBV12-4	TRBJ1-1	few	TRBD1
CASSVGGAGAEETQYF	TGTGCCAGCAGCGTAGGTGGAGCGGGAGCGGAAGAGACCCAGTACTTC	TRBV9	TRBJ2-5	many	TRBD2
CATRQGLNTEAFF	TGTGCCACCAGACAGGGATTGAACACTGAAGCTTTCTTT	TRBV10-3	TRBJ1-1	-	TRBD1
CASGVESGANVLTF	TGTGCCAGCGGGGTAGAGTCTGGGGCCAACGTCCTGACTTTC	TRBV2	TRBJ2-6	-	-
CASSLDGHYEQYF	TGCGCCAGCAGCTTGGACGGACATTACGAGCAGTACTTC	TRBV5-1	TRBJ2-7	few	-
CATQPGLSNTEAFF	TGTGCCACCCAGCCGGGACTCTCGAACACTGAAGCTTTCTTT	TRBV27	TRBJ1-1	-	-
CASSEGEETQYF	TGCGCCAGCAGTGAAGGGGAAGAGACCCAGTACTTC	TRBV10-2	TRBJ2-5	many	-
CASSLRTGGTEAFF	TGCGCCAGCAGCTTGAGGACCGGGGGCACTGAAGCTTTCTTT	TRBV5-1	TRBJ1-1	many	-
CASSRYSSYNEQFF	TGTGCCAGCAGTCGGTACTCCTCCTACAATGAGCAGTTCTTC	TRBV6-1	TRBJ2-1	many	-
CASSLGGWASGLVTHEQYF	TGTGCCAGCAGCTTAGGGGGTTGGGCTAGCGGGCTGGTAACCCACGAGCAGTACTTC	TRBV11-2	TRBJ2-7	few	TRBD2
CASTAGTGVNSPLHF	TGTGCCAGCACCGCCGGGACAGGGGTTAATTCACCCCTCCACTTT	TRBV11-2	TRBJ1-6	many	TRBD1
CASSNVGTGRNSPLHF	TGTGCCAGTAGCAATGTCGGGACAGGGAGAAATTCACCCCTCCACTTT	TRBV19	TRBJ1-6	few	TRBD1
CASSLDTLYQPQHF	TGTGCCAGCAGCTTAGACACCTTATATCAGCCCCAGCATTTT	TRBV7-2	TRBJ1-5	many	-
CASSQALREGPETQYF	TGCGCCAGCAGCCAAGCCCTTCGAGAGGGCCCCGAGACCCAGTACTTC	TRBV4-1	TRBJ2-5	once	-
CASSQSGRYQETQYF	TGTGCCAGCAGCCAAAGCGGGAGGTACCAAGAGACCCAGTACTTC	TRBV4-2	TRBJ2-5	many	TRBD2
CADRASYGKETQYF	TGTGCCGACCGAGCGTCGTACGGTAAAGAGACCCAGTACTTC	TRBV3-1	TRBJ2-5	many	-